This T cell receptor (beta chain) was observed in a study of blood T cells in healthy people across ages. Study information: Per two T cells, template switching captured roughly one barcoded beta molecule. Study observations and caveats: Fewer expanded clones and more diversity marked long-lived versus aged donors.

Comment on this clonotype: Antigen specificity is unknown.

Germline trimming cut 0 bases from V and 3 bases from J; bases unmatched to any gene: 7. The V gene's germline CDR1 is MNHNY and CDR2 SVGAGI (reference sequence). This CDR3 comprises 16 residues. The authors ran a second PCR of about 7 to 11 cycles using a sample-barcoded 5' primer and a J-beta primer mix. From the 5' RACE reads, TCRdb called clonotypes with MiXCR, one entry per CDR3 protein. The repertoire has some 1.6 million distinct CDR3 sequences, roughly 32% of them found once; the top ten carry around 11%. The clonotype originates from a woman aged 30 to 39 in good health. The specimen sequenced was blood. The chain couples TRBV6-6 to TRBJ2-7; TRBD2 matches at 8 bases. The CDR3, as DNA: TGTGCCAGCAGTTACTCGAGACTAGCGAGAAACTACGAGCAGTACTTC. It is translated as CASSYSRLARNYEQYF.